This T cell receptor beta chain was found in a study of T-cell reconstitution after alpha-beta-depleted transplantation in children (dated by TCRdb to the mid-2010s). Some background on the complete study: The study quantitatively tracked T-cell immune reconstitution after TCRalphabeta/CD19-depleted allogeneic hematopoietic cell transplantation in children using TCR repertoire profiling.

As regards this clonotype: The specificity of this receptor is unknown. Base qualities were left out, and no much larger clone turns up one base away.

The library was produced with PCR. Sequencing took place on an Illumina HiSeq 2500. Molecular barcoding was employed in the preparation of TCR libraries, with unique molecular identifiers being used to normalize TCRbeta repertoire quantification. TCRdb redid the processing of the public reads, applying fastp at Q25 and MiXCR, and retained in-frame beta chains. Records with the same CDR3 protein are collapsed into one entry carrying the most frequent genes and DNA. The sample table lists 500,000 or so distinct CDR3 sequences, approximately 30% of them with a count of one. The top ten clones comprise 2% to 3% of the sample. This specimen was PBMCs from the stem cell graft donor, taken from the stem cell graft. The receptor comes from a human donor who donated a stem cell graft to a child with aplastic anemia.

The CDR3 region has the sequence CASSFAAGTREQFF. The DNA sequence is as follows: TGTGCCAGCAGTTTTGCGGCCGGGACGCGGGAGCAGTTCTTC. Rearrangement joined TRBV12-3 or TRBV12-4 to TRBJ2-1; the D gene is perhaps TRBD1 or TRBD2, each of them matching over 5 bases. There are 14 amino acids in the CDR3, from cysteine to phenylalanine inclusive. Here the CDR3 DNA is all that survives: 42 bases in frame from base 1. Between the V and J ends, shortened by 3 bases and 10 bases respectively, the junction contains 16 bases.